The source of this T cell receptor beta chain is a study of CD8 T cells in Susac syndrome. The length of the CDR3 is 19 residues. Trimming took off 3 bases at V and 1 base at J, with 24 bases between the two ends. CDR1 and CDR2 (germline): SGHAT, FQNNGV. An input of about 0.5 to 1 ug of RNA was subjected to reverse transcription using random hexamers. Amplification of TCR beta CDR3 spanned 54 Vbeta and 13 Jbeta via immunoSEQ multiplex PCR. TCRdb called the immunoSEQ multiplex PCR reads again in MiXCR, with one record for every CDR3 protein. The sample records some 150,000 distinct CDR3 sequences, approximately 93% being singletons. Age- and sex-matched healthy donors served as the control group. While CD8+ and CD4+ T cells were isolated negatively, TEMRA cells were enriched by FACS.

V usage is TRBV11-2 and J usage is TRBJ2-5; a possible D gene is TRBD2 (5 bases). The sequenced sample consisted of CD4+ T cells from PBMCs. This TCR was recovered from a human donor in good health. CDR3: CASSFNRDPLGRGQETQYF. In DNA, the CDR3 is TGTGCCAGCAGCTTCAATCGGGATCCCCTCGGCCGGGGCCAAGAGACCCAGTACTTC.